The clone carrying this TCR beta chain has a single count. The data are from a study of blood T cell repertoires in COVID-19. Study-level information: Whether acute or convalescent, the COVID-19 samples came from the United States, Italy and Spain. Sources were T cells, B-cell-depleted T cells, or PBMCs; the material itself was cDNA or gDNA.

Per germline, CDR1 MDHEN and CDR2 SYDVKM. The CDR3 has 15 residues. The J segment lost 5 bases and the V segment lost 5 bases, leaving 6 bases of the junction unmatched. In the source study's methods: Amplification with reference gene primers provided the estimates of nucleated cell counts. Assay: immunoSEQ multiplex PCR; the TCRdb copy retains only in-frame clones and omits some. The V and J calls and clone size come from that table; D and trimming were worked out from the DNA. The table has more than 250,000 clones, roughly 85% seen once. The sequenced material came from peripheral blood. This TCR was recovered from a man aged 50 to 60 with active or convalescent COVID-19. This sequence joins TRBV28 and TRBJ1-4; 9 bases map to TRBD1. CDR3 protein: CASSPVGTGNEKLFF. The CDR3 region has the DNA TGTGCCAGCAGTCCCGTCGGGACAGGGAATGAAAAACTGTTTTTT.